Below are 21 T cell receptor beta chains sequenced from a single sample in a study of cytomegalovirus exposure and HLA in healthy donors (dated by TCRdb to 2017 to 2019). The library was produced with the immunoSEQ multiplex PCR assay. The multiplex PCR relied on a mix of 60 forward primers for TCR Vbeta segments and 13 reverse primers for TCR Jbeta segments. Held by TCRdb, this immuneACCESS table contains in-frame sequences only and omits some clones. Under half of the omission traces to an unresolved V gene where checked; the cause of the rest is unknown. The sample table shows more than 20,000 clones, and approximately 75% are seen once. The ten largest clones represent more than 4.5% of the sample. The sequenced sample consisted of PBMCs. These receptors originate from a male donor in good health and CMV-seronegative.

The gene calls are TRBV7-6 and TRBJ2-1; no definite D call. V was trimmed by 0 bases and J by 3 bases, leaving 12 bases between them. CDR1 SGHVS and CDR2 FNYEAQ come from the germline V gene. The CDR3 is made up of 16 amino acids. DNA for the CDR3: TGTGCCAGCAGCTTAGCTGCTGTGGCTTACTACAATGAGCAGTTCTTC. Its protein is CASSLAAVAYYNEQFF.

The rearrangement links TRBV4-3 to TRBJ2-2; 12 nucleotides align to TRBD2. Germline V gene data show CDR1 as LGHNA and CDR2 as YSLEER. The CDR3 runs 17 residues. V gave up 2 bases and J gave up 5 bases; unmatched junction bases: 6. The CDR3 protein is CASSQWTSGIETGELFF. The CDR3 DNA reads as TGCGCCAGCAGCCAATGGACTAGCGGGATCGAGACCGGGGAGCTGTTTTTT.

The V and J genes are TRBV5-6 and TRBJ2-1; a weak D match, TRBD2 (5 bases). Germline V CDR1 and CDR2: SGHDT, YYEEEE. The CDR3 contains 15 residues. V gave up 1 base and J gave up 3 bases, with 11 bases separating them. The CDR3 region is CASSLFNGDYNEQFF. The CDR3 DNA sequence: TGTGCCAGCAGCTTGTTTAACGGGGACTACAATGAGCAGTTCTTC.

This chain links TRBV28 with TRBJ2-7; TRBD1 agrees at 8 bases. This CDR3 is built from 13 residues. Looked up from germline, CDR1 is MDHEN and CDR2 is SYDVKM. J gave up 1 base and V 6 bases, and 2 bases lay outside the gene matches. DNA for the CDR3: TGTGCCAGCAGGAGACAGGGGTCCTACGAGCAGTACTTC. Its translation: CASRRQGSYEQYF.

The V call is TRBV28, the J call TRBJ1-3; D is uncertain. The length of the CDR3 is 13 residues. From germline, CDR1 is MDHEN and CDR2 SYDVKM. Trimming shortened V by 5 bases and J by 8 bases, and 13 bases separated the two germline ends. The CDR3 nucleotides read TGTGCCAGCAGTCCCCGTTCGAGGGACACCATATATTTT. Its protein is CASSPRSRDTIYF.

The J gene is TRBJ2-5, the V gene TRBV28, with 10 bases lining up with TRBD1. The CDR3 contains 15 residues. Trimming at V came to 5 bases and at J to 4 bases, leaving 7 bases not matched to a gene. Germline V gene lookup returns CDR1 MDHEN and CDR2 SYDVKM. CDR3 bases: TGTGCCAGCAGTCCACAGACAGGGGGCGGAGAGACCCAGTACTTC. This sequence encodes CASSPQTGGGETQYF.

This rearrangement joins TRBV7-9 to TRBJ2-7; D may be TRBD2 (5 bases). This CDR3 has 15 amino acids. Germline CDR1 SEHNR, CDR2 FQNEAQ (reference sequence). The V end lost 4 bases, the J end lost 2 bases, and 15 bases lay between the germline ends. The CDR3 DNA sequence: TGTGCCAGCAGCTCCTCTACCGGGAAAACCTACGAGCAGTACTTC. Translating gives CASSSSTGKTYEQYF.

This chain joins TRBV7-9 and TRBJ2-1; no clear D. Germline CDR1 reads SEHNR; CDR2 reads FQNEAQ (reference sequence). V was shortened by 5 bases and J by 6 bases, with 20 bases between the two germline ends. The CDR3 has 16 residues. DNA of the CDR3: TGTGCCAGCAGCCACCCCTATATTCCAACGGGCAATGAGCAGTTCTTC. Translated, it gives CASSHPYIPTGNEQFF.

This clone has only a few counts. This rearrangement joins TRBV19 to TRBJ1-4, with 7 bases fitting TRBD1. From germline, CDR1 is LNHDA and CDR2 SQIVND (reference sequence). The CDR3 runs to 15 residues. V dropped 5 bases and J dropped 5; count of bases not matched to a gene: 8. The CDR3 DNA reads TGTGCCAGTAGTCCGCCGGGACAGAGCAATGAAAAACTGTTTTTT. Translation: CASSPPGQSNEKLFF.

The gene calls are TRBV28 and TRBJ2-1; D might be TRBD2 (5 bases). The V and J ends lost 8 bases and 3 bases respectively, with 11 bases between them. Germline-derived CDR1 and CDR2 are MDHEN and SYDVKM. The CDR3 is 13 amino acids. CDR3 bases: TGTGCCAGCGCGGACTCGCTCTACAATGAGCAGTTCTTC. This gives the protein CASADSLYNEQFF.

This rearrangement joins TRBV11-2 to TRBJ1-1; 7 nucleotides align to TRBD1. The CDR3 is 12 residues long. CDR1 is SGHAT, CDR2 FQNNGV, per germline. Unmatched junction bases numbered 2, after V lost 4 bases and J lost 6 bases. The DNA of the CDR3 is TGTGCCAGCAGCTCGCAGGGGGCTGAAGCTTTCTTT. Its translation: CASSSQGAEAFF.

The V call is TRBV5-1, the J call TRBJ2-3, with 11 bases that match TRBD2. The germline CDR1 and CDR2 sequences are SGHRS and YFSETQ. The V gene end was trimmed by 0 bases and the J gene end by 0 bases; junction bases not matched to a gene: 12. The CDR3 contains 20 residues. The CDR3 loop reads CASSLGHSGTSGPSTDTQYF. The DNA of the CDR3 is TGCGCCAGCAGCTTGGGACACTCCGGGACTAGCGGACCTAGCACAGATACGCAGTATTTT.

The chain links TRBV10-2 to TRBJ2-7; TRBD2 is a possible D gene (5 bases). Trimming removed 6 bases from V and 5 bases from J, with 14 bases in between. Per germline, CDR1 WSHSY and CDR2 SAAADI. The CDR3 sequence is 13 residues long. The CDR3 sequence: CASRAIGVDEQYF. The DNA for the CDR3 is TGCGCCAGCAGAGCCATCGGGGTAGACGAGCAGTACTTC.

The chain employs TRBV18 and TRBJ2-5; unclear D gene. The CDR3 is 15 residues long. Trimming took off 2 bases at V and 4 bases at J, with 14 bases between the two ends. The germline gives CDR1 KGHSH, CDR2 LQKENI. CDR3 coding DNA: TGTGCCAGCTCACCAAATGAGGCACCTTCAGAGACCCAGTACTTC. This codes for CASSPNEAPSETQYF.

The CDR3 is CASSEAVWTANYGYTF. The CDR3 coding sequence is TGTGCCAGCAGTGAAGCTGTTTGGACAGCAAACTATGGCTACACCTTC. The chain employs TRBV6-1 and TRBJ1-2; TRBD1 is a possible D gene (6 bases). The germline CDR1 and CDR2 sequences are MNHNS and SASEGT. This CDR3 spans 16 amino acids. The germline V and J ends were trimmed by 0 bases and 2 bases, with 13 bases remaining between them.

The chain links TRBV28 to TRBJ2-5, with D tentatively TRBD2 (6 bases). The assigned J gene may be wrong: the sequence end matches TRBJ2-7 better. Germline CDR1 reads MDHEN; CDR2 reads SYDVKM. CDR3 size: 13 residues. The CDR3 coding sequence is TGTGCCAGCTCACGGTGGGGACTCTACGAGCAGTACTTC. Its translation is CASSRWGLYEQYF.

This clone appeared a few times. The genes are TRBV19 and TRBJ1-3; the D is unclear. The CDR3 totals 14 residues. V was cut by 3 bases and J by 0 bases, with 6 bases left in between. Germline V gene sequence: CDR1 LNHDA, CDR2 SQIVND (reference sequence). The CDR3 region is CASSISDSGNTIYF. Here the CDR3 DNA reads TGTGCCAGTAGTATTAGCGACTCTGGAAACACCATATATTTT.

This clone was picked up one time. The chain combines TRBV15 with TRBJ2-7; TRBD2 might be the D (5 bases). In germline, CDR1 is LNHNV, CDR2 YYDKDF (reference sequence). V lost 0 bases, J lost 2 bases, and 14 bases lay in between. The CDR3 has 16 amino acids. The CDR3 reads CATSRDRGRSPYEQYF. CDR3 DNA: TGTGCCACCAGCAGAGATCGAGGGCGAAGTCCCTACGAGCAGTACTTC.

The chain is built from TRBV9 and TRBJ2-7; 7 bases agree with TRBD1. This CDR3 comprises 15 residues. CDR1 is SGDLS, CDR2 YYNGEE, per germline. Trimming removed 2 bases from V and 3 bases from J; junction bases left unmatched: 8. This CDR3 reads CASSVETGTSYEQYF. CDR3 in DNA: TGTGCCAGCAGCGTGGAGACAGGGACGAGCTACGAGCAGTACTTC.

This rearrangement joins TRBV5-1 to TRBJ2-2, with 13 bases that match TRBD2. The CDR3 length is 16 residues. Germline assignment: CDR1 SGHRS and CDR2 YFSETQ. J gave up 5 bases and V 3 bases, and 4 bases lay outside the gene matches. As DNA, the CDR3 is TGCGCCAGCAGCTACGGGACTAGCGGGGATACCGGGGAGCTGTTTTTT. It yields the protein CASSYGTSGDTGELFF. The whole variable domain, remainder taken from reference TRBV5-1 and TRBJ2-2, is KAGVTQTPRYLIKTRGQQVTLSCSPISGHRSVSWYQQTPGQGLQFLFEYFSETQRNKGNFPGRFSGRQFSNSRSEMNVSTLELGDSALYLCASSYGTSGDTGELFFGEGSRLTVL.

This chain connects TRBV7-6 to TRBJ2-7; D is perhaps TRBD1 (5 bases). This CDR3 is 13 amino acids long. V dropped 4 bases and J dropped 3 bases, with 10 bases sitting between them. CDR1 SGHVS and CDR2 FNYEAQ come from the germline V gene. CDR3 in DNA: TGTGCCAGCAGCTCCGCAGACAGCTACGAGCAGTACTTC. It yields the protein CASSSADSYEQYF.